These T cell receptor beta chains were read from a single sample in a study of neurological immune-mediated disorders. TCRdb analysed the 5' RACE reads with MiXCR anew, one entry per CDR3 protein. The data contain about 59,000 distinct CDR3 sequences, roughly an eighth of them singletons. The sample consisted of PBMCs. These receptor sequences come from a woman aged 55-69 years with HTLV-1-associated myelopathy (HAM/TSP). Each CDR3 is given with its conserved first and last residue. D genes are given only for firm matches.

len: 15
d_gene: .
v_gene: TRBV10-3
j_gene: TRBJ2-1
CDR3aa: CAIRLAGEAYNEQFF

len: 14
d_gene: .
v_gene: TRBV29-1
j_gene: TRBJ2-7
CDR3aa: CSASGDTFSYEQYF

len: 17
d_gene: .
v_gene: TRBV27
j_gene: TRBJ2-1
CDR3aa: CASRANTGEGTYNEQFF

len: 13
d_gene: TRBD2
v_gene: TRBV7-2
j_gene: TRBJ2-7
CDR3aa: CASRPGLVYEQYF

len: 16
d_gene: .
v_gene: TRBV6-5
j_gene: TRBJ2-3
CDR3aa: CASSRPGRGLTDTQYF

len: 16
d_gene: TRBD2
v_gene: TRBV28
j_gene: TRBJ2-3
CDR3aa: CASSSPGGRWGDTQYF

len: 15
d_gene: TRBD1
v_gene: TRBV7-9
j_gene: TRBJ2-2
CDR3aa: CASSPGQGSTGELFF

len: 13
d_gene: .
v_gene: TRBV27
j_gene: TRBJ2-7
CDR3aa: CASCVAYTYEQYF

len: 15
d_gene: .
v_gene: TRBV21-1
j_gene: TRBJ2-1
CDR3aa: CAISKDVDRGFKQFF

len: 15
d_gene: .
v_gene: TRBV12-3/TRBV12-4
j_gene: TRBJ2-1
CDR3aa: CSSSPRSGICNEQFF

len: 13
d_gene: .
v_gene: TRBV5-5
j_gene: TRBJ2-7
CDR3aa: CASSLVSRNEQYF

len: 13
d_gene: TRBD1
v_gene: TRBV20-1
j_gene: TRBJ1-1
CDR3aa: CSTLGGGRTEAFF

len: 16
d_gene: .
v_gene: TRBV6-5
j_gene: TRBJ2-4
CDR3aa: CASSHDGILAKNIQYF

len: 13
d_gene: .
v_gene: TRBV5-6
j_gene: TRBJ2-3
CDR3aa: CASSLGMGDTQYF

len: 17
d_gene: TRBD1
v_gene: TRBV6-5
j_gene: TRBJ2-1
CDR3aa: CASSWTGDVSVRYEQFF

len: 17
d_gene: TRBD2
v_gene: TRBV20-1
j_gene: TRBJ2-1
CDR3aa: CSASGSGLIISYNEQFF

len: 18
d_gene: TRBD2
v_gene: TRBV7-8
j_gene: TRBJ2-2
CDR3aa: CASSLSTGTSGATGELFF

len: 17
d_gene: .
v_gene: TRBV3-1
j_gene: TRBJ2-5
CDR3aa: CASSQGSTLKKGETQYF

len: 12
d_gene: .
v_gene: TRBV10-3
j_gene: TRBJ2-7
CDR3aa: CAISGTSNEQYF

len: 16
d_gene: .
v_gene: TRBV20-1
j_gene: TRBJ2-5
CDR3aa: CSARDGRTAWQETQYF

len: 15
d_gene: TRBD1
v_gene: TRBV5-4
j_gene: TRBJ1-6
CDR3aa: CASSLAGQGKSPLHF

len: 16
d_gene: .
v_gene: TRBV3-1
j_gene: TRBJ1-5
CDR3aa: CASSQAGAGGGQPQHF

len: 16
d_gene: TRBD1
v_gene: TRBV12-3/TRBV12-4
j_gene: TRBJ2-1
CDR3aa: CASSWGRDSRLDEQFF

len: 18
d_gene: .
v_gene: TRBV6-2/TRBV6-3
j_gene: TRBJ2-1
CDR3aa: CASSYGGDRAGRAYEQFF

len: 16
d_gene: .
v_gene: TRBV15
j_gene: TRBJ2-5
CDR3aa: CATSRVARTVEETQYF

len: 15
d_gene: .
v_gene: TRBV7-9
j_gene: TRBJ2-1
CDR3aa: CASSSLDGLQSEQFF

len: 16
d_gene: .
v_gene: TRBV5-1
j_gene: TRBJ1-1
CDR3aa: CASSLGFRQTNTEAFF

len: 15
d_gene: TRBD2
v_gene: TRBV7-2
j_gene: TRBJ2-7
CDR3aa: CASSFSAGVQYEQYF

len: 14
d_gene: TRBD2
v_gene: TRBV2
j_gene: TRBJ2-1
CDR3aa: CASNEAGGGNEQFF